This T cell receptor beta chain is drawn from a study of T-cell memory formation after mild COVID-19 (dated by TCRdb to about 2021). In terms of the full investigation: TCR sequence clusters from the two donors were largely donor specific. In a couple of donors, T-cell clones that expanded and contracted after mild COVID-19 were tracked by sequencing TCRalpha and TCRbeta repertoires over time. The cohort comprised two young, previously healthy adult volunteers, one female and one male.

Concerning this clonotype itself: The antigen it binds to is not known. No base-level quality is on record; no much larger clone is a single base apart.

Sequencing took place on an Illumina NovaSeq 6000. Using 5'RACE with constant-segment primers, TCRalpha and TCRbeta cDNA libraries were constructed, with sample barcodes and unique molecular identifiers added in the process. RNA was extracted from every sample with Trizol reagent. Library amplification was performed in two PCR steps, and a second sample barcode and Illumina TruSeq adapters were introduced in the second step. Sequencing of libraries was performed on an Illumina NovaSeq with 2 x 150 bp paired-end reads. On the study's bioinformatics: Demultiplexing of reads and collapsing into UMI-guided consensus sequences were performed with migec v1.2.7. Using mixcr v2.1.11, the UMI consensuses were aligned to TRA and TRB V and J templates and assembled into clonotypes. A clonotype was counted as expanded or contracted only when both edgeR and NoisET called the clonotype significant, with the noise models trained on biological replicates. For edgeR calls, a false discovery rate-adjusted p below 0.01 and a log2 fold-change threshold of 1 were applied. As an exploratory analysis of dynamics, PCA with hierarchical clustering was applied to max-normalized trajectories of the 1000 most abundant clonotypes. Each responding clone was given a CD4 or CD8 phenotype based on the CD4+ and CD8+ repertoires, which had been sequenced separately. The raw public data were reprocessed by TCRdb itself: fastp quality trimming at Q25, MiXCR clonotype calling, in-frame beta chains only. Every entry covers one CDR3 protein and lists the most common genes and DNA from its rows. The V and J calls and clone size come from TCRdb's table, not from the authors' own analysis. The sample table holds 400,000 to 500,000 distinct CDR3 sequences, of which 20% to 30% were seen once. In total, the top ten clones hold roughly 8.9% of the sample.

The CDR3 has 17 amino acids, counting the end cysteine and phenylalanine. Only the CDR3 portion is preserved as DNA: 51 bases, with reading frame beginning at the first base. The germline V gene sets CDR1 to KGHDR and CDR2 to SFDVKD. Trimmed from V: 3 bases; trimmed from J: 5 bases; junction bases lacking a gene match: 9. Ficoll-Paque density gradient centrifugation was the method used to isolate PBMCs. Paper-wide results and their limitations: Only two mild cases were covered in the study, and larger cohorts including severe cases with pre-infection samples were considered necessary. Clones that contracted from day 15 to 85 showed balanced CD4/CD8 phenotypes, whereas a second wave of clones that expanded from day 15 to 37 leaned towards CD4+. Some responding clones were found in pre-infection memory, which suggests that pre-existing cross-reactive memory T cells took part in the SARS-CoV-2 response. Contracting CD4+ clones appeared mostly in the CM and EM memory subsets, whereas CD8+ clones were enriched in EMRA. SARS-CoV-2 specificity of the second-wave clones peaking on day 37 was not confirmed.

The TCR comes from an adult woman who had mild COVID-19 (a few samples of this study predate the infection). The sample titles of this study are shuffled in the database, so cell type and time point are left out; the donor was told from shared clones. The V and J genes are TRBV24-1 and TRBJ2-5; TRBD1 lines up with 12 middle nucleotides. The sample comprised PBMCs or a T cell subset sorted from them (not recorded which). The DNA reads as follows: TGTGCCACCAGTGATCCGGGACAGGGGGCTATCGGTGAGACCCAGTACTTC. This yields the protein CATSDPGQGAIGETQYF.